This TCR beta chain was captured by sequencing in a study of shared clonotypes between healthy human individuals. Sequenced by immunoSEQ multiplex PCR; TCRdb stores in-frame clones only, minus some. Of just over 2,000,000 clones in the sample, 85% to 95% are singletons; the top ten hold about 0.13%. This CDR3 is built from 17 residues. Unmatched junction bases numbered 10, after V lost 5 bases and J lost 6 bases. The germline gives CDR1 SGHVS, CDR2 FQNEAQ. Sequencing was carried out using naive CD4+ T cells sorted from blood. The sample's subset: CD45RA+ positively selected. This TCR was recovered from a man younger than 35 in good health. V is TRBV7-8 and J is TRBJ1-6; 10 bases align to TRBD1. CDR3 sequence reads: CASSPLYRDRGNSPLHF. The CDR3, as DNA: TGTGCCAGCAGCCCATTATACCGGGACAGGGGTAATTCACCCCTCCACTTT.